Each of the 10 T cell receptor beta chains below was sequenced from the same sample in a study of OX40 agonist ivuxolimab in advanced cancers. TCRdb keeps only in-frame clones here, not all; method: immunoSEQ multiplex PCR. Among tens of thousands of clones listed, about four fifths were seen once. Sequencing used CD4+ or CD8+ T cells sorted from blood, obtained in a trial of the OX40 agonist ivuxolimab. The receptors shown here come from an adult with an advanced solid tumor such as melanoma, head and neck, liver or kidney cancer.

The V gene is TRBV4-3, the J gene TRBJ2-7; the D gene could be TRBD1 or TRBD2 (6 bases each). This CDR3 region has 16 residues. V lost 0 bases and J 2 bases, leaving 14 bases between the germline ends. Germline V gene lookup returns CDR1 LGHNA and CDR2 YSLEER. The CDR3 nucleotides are TGCGCCAGCAGCCAAGATACGGGGGCCGTTACCTACGAGCAGTACTTC. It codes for CASSQDTGAVTYEQYF.

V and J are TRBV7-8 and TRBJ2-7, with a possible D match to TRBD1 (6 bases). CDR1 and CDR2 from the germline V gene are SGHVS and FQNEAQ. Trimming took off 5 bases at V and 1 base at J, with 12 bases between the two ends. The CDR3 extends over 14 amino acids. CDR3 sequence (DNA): TGTGCCAGCAGCCAGGGGCTCGGGTCCTACGAGCAGTACTTC. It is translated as CASSQGLGSYEQYF. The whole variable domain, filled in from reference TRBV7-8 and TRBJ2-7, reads GAGVSQSPRYKVAKRGQDVALRCDPISGHVSLFWYQQALGQGPEFLTYFQNEAQLDKSGLPSDRFFAERPEGSVSTLKIQRTQQEDSAVYLCASSQGLGSYEQYFGPGTRLTVT.

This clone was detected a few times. The DNA of the CDR3 is TGTGCCACCAGTAGGGCAGGGGGGAATGAAAAACTGTTTTTT. The encoded protein is CATSRAGGNEKLFF. The chain employs TRBV15 and TRBJ1-4; 7 bases match TRBD1. This CDR3 is 14 amino acids long. The ends lost 6 bases at V and 5 bases at J; junction bases unmatched: 6. Germline V gene lookup returns CDR1 LNHNV and CDR2 YYDKDF (reference sequence). Combining the CDR3 with reference TRBV15 and TRBJ1-4 gives the whole variable domain DAMVIQNPRYQVTQFGKPVTLSCSQTLNHNVMYWYQQKSSQAPKLLFHYYDKDFNNEADTPDNFQSRRPNTSFCFLDIRSPGLGDTAMYLCATSRAGGNEKLFFGSGTQLSVL.

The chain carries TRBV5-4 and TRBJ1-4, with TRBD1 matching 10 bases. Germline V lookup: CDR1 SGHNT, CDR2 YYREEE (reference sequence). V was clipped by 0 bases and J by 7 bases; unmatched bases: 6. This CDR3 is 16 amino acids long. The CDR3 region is CASSLEAGTGVEKLFF. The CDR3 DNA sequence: TGTGCCAGCAGCTTGGAAGCCGGGACAGGGGTTGAAAAACTGTTTTTT.

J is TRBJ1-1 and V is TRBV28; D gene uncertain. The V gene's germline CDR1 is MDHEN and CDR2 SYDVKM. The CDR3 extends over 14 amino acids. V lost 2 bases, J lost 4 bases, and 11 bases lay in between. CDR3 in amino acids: CASSLPLEGTEAFF. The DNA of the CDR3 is TGTGCCAGCAGTTTACCACTGGAGGGCACTGAAGCTTTCTTT.

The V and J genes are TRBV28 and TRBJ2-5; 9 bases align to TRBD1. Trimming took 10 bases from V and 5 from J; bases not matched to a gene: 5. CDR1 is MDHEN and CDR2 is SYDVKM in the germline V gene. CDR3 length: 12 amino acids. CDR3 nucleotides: TGTGCCATACAGGGGGCGCAGGAGACCCAGTACTTC. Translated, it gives CAIQGAQETQYF.

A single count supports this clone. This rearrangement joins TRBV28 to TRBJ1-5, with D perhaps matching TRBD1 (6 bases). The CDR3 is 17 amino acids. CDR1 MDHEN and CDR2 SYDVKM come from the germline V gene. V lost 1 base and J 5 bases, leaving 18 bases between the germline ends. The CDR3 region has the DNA TGTGCCAGCAGTTTATATAATCGCAGGGGATCAGATCAGCCCCAGCATTTT. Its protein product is CASSLYNRRGSDQPQHF.

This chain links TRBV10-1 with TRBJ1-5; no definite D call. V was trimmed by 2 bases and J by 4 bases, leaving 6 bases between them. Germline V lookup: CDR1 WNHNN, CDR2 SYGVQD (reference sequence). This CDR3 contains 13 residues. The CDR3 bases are TGCGCCAGCAGTGAGACTAGTAATCAGCCCCAGCATTTT. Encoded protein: CASSETSNQPQHF.

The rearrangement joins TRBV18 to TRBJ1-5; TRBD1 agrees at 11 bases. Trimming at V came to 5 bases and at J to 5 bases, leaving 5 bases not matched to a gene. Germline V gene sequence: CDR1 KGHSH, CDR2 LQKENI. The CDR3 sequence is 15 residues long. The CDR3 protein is CASSTGTGGDQPQHF. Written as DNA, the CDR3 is TGTGCCAGCTCAACCGGGACAGGGGGGGATCAGCCCCAGCATTTT.

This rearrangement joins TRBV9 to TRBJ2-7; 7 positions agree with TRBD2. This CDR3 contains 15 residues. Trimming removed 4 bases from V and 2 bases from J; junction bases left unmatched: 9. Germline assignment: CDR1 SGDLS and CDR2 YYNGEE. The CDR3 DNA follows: TGTGCCAGCAGCCCCGACGGCGGGGGAACCTACGAGCAGTACTTC. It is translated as CASSPDGGGTYEQYF.